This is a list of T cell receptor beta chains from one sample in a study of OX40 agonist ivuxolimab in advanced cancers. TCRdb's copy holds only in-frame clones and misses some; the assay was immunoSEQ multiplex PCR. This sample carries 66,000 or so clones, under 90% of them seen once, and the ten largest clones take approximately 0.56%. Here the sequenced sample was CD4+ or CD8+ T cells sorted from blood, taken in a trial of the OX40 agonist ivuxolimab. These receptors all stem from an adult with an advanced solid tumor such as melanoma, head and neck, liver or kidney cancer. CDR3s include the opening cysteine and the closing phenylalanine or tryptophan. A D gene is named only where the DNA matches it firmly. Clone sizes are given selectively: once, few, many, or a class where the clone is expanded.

CASSLAGAYEQYF | TGTGCCAGCAGTTTGGCGGGGGCATACGAGCAGTACTTC | NA | TRBJ2-7 | NA | TRBV28
CASSSTRGQYF | TGTGCCAGCAGCTCCACTCGGGGGCAGTACTTC | few | TRBJ2-7 | NA | TRBV7-2
CASSVRRTSGNNEQFF | TGTGCCAGCAGTGTACGAAGGACTAGCGGTAACAATGAGCAGTTCTTC | NA | TRBJ2-1 | TRBD2 | TRBV2
CASSGGTSSHNEQFF | TGTGCCAGCAGTGGGGGAACTAGTTCTCACAATGAGCAGTTCTTC | NA | TRBJ2-1 | NA | TRBV25-1
CASSLMGGGSYEQYF | TGTGCCAGCAGTTTGATGGGCGGAGGCTCCTACGAGCAGTACTTC | NA | TRBJ2-7 | NA | TRBV28
CATSRDNRGSNEQFF | TGTGCCACCAGCAGAGATAACCGGGGGTCGAATGAGCAGTTCTTC | once | TRBJ2-1 | NA | TRBV15
CASSRKSVTVQETQYF | TGTGCCAGCAGTCGGAAGAGCGTGACGGTCCAAGAGACCCAGTACTTC | NA | TRBJ2-5 | NA | TRBV4-2
CASRRQGAGQPQHF | TGTGCCAGCAGAAGACAGGGGGCTGGGCAGCCCCAGCATTTT | NA | TRBJ1-5 | TRBD1 | TRBV6-1
CASSYMAGVDEQYF | TGTGCCAGCAGCTATATGGCTGGGGTGGATGAGCAGTACTTC | NA | TRBJ2-7 | NA | TRBV7-9
CASSSGANVLTF | TGTGCCAGCAGCTCCGGGGCCAACGTCCTGACTTTC | NA | TRBJ2-6 | NA | TRBV11-1
CASSPDPREGFTEAFF | TGTGCCAGCAGTCCCGATCCCCGTGAGGGGTTTACTGAAGCTTTCTTT | once | TRBJ1-1 | NA | TRBV27
CASSSPRGSYGYTF | TGTGCCAGCAGTTCCCCCCGAGGGAGCTATGGCTACACCTTC | NA | TRBJ1-2 | NA | TRBV6-5
CASSQVLGFNTGELFF | TGCGCCAGCAGCCAAGTTCTGGGTTTTAACACCGGGGAGCTGTTTTTT | NA | TRBJ2-2 | NA | TRBV4-1
CASSQKGLAGGTQYF | TGTGCCAGCAGCCAAAAAGGACTAGCGGGAGGGACCCAGTACTTC | NA | TRBJ2-5 | TRBD2 | TRBV7-2
CSVDLGRALKTQYF | TGCAGCGTTGATCTCGGGAGGGCCCTGAAGACCCAGTACTTC | NA | TRBJ2-5 | TRBD2 | TRBV29-1
CASSEKGAQYNEQFF | TGTGCCAGCAGTGAAAAGGGGGCGCAGTACAATGAGCAGTTCTTC | NA | TRBJ2-1 | TRBD1 | TRBV2
CASSQGVKPNTGELFF | TGCGCCAGCAGCCAGGGAGTTAAACCGAACACCGGGGAGCTGTTTTTT | NA | TRBJ2-2 | NA | TRBV4-1
CAWSVGAHNEQFF | TGTGCCTGGAGTGTAGGGGCGCACAATGAGCAGTTCTTC | NA | TRBJ2-1 | NA | TRBV30